This T cell receptor beta chain stems from a study of CD8 T cells in ankylosing spondylitis. Study observations and caveats: Among TCR beta sequences, a motif of eight highly homologous variants appeared characteristic of ankylosing spondylitis blood. CD8+ by phenotype, disease-linked clones were relatively rare in peripheral blood. Researchers reportedly found disease-linked clones significantly enriched in matched ankylosing spondylitis synovial fluid.

The CDR3 is 16 amino acids. CDR1 and CDR2 (germline): LGHNA, YNFKEQ. V was pared by 4 bases and J by 4 bases, with 17 bases between. Scientists made TCR beta libraries using quantitative 5'-RACE with molecular barcodes. TCRdb reprocessed the 5' RACE reads with MiXCR, giving one entry per CDR3 protein. The sample lists around 770,000 distinct CDR3 sequences; 12% were seen once. This clonotype was seen only a few times. Its antigen remains unidentified. The genes are TRBV4-2 and TRBJ2-1; D unresolved. The sequence came from a male donor with ankylosing spondylitis. Sequenced sample: blood, either unsorted or a sorted T cell fraction (not recorded which). This chain's CDR3 is CASSPRTSRAYNEQFF. In nucleotides, the CDR3 is TGTGCCAGCAGCCCCCGGACCAGCCGAGCTTACAATGAGCAGTTCTTC.